This record looks at one TCR beta chain sequence and its context. Its antigen is still unknown. This sample stems from a study of cytotoxic CD8 clonotypes in ibrutinib-treated CLL. The study's findings and limits: Under treatment, the uncommon public clonotypes either contracted or remained stable.

CDR1 is SGHRS, CDR2 YFSETQ, per germline. This CDR3 has 15 amino acids. V lost 4 bases, J lost 7 bases, and 20 bases lay in between. The assay was immunoSEQ multiplex PCR, and TCRdb's table has in-frame clones only and misses some. The table has approximately 200,000 clones, 72% seen once. This specimen was PBMCs, taken after 24 months of ibrutinib treatment. The chain uses TRBV5-1 and TRBJ1-1; possibly TRBD1 for D (5 bases). The source is a human donor with chronic lymphocytic leukemia. The CDR3 region is CASSDNRRAGNEAFF. The DNA of the CDR3 is TGCGCCAGCAGCGATAATCGGCGGGCAGGGAATGAAGCTTTCTTT.